These T cell receptor beta chains were read from a single sample in a study of cytomegalovirus exposure and HLA in healthy donors. The method was immunoSEQ multiplex PCR; TCRdb's version includes in-frame clones alone and lacks a portion of them. Here the sample spans some 130,000 clones, about 71% being singletons. Sequencing was performed on PBMCs. Receptors originate from a woman aged 55-70 years in good health and CMV-seropositive. CDR3s include the opening cysteine and the closing phenylalanine or tryptophan. A D gene is named only where the DNA matches it firmly.

j_gene: TRBJ2-7; v_gene: TRBV2; d_gene: NA; CDR3aa: CASSATYEQYF
j_gene: TRBJ1-1; v_gene: TRBV6-1; d_gene: NA; CDR3aa: CASSLQPQGNTEAFF
j_gene: TRBJ2-7; v_gene: TRBV7-9; d_gene: NA; CDR3aa: CASSPPSGRYEQYF
j_gene: TRBJ2-3; v_gene: TRBV6-1; d_gene: TRBD1; CDR3aa: CASSESGGRTDTQYF
j_gene: TRBJ2-4; v_gene: TRBV5-8; d_gene: NA; CDR3aa: CASSFGGTIAKNIQYF
j_gene: TRBJ1-1; v_gene: TRBV28; d_gene: NA; CDR3aa: CASRLPQRTEAFF
j_gene: TRBJ1-2; v_gene: TRBV6-1; d_gene: TRBD1; CDR3aa: CASSGQGYGYTF
j_gene: TRBJ1-1; v_gene: TRBV30; d_gene: NA; CDR3aa: CAWSAQGDTEAFF
j_gene: TRBJ1-4; v_gene: TRBV11-2; d_gene: TRBD1; CDR3aa: CASSPQGGGSEKLFF
j_gene: TRBJ1-3; v_gene: TRBV19; d_gene: TRBD1; CDR3aa: CASSSTATGAGNTIYF
j_gene: TRBJ2-7; v_gene: TRBV25-1; d_gene: NA; CDR3aa: CASSDYYEQYF
j_gene: TRBJ2-2; v_gene: TRBV9; d_gene: NA; CDR3aa: CASSVDRLGTGELFF
j_gene: TRBJ2-7; v_gene: TRBV28; d_gene: TRBD2; CDR3aa: CASSLSSGRAEQYF
j_gene: TRBJ2-7; v_gene: TRBV28; d_gene: TRBD1; CDR3aa: CASALGGTGAYEQYF
j_gene: TRBJ2-2; v_gene: TRBV27; d_gene: TRBD1; CDR3aa: CASRPTGAAGELFF
j_gene: TRBJ2-7; v_gene: TRBV6-5; d_gene: NA; CDR3aa: CASSYSLDSSYEQYF
j_gene: TRBJ2-1; v_gene: TRBV2; d_gene: TRBD2; CDR3aa: CASLSGAAYNEQFF
j_gene: TRBJ2-7; v_gene: TRBV7-2; d_gene: TRBD1; CDR3aa: CASSNDRGETYEQYF
j_gene: TRBJ1-3; v_gene: TRBV7-2; d_gene: TRBD1; CDR3aa: CASSLWTGGNTIYF
j_gene: TRBJ2-7; v_gene: TRBV4-1; d_gene: TRBD1; CDR3aa: CASSQGQGDEQYF
j_gene: TRBJ2-7; v_gene: TRBV13; d_gene: NA; CDR3aa: CASSLGGQNYEQYF
j_gene: TRBJ1-1; v_gene: TRBV14; d_gene: NA; CDR3aa: CASSAKGVSAEAFF
j_gene: TRBJ2-7; v_gene: TRBV20-1; d_gene: TRBD2; CDR3aa: CSARTSGEQYF
j_gene: TRBJ1-2; v_gene: TRBV5-1; d_gene: NA; CDR3aa: CASSLEGLSNYGYTF
j_gene: TRBJ1-1; v_gene: TRBV19; d_gene: NA; CDR3aa: CASSIGQGRDTEAFF
j_gene: TRBJ2-5; v_gene: TRBV7-9; d_gene: NA; CDR3aa: CASSRGYSETQYF